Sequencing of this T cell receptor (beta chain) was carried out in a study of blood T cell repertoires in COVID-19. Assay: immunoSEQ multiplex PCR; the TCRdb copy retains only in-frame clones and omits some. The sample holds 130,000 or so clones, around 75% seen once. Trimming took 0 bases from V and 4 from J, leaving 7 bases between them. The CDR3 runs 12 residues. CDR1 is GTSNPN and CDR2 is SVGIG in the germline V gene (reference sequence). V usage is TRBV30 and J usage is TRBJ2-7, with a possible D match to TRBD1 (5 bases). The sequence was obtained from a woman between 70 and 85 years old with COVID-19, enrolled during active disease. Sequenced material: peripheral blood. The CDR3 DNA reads TGTGCCTGGAGTGTAGACAGATACGAGCAGTACTTC. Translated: CAWSVDRYEQYF.